These T cell receptor beta chains were read from a single sample in a study of T cells in Graves' hyperthyroidism and ophthalmopathy. TCRdb re-called the multiplex PCR reads with MiXCR, one entry per CDR3 protein. The data contain 400,000 or so distinct CDR3 sequences, 15% of them seen just once; the ten biggest clones take up roughly 20%. Sequences were obtained from blood. The receptors were gathered from a woman aged 60-75 years with Graves' ophthalmopathy. The CDR3 runs from the conserved cysteine through the conserved F or W. The order of the fields is J gene, V gene, D gene, clone size, CDR3 protein, CDR3 DNA. A D gene is named only where the DNA matches it firmly. Size is omitted from some rows. Given values are once, few, many or a class for expanded clones.

TRBJ1-2 | TRBV6-1 | - | few | CASSDIPVGGYTF | TGTGCCAGCAGTGATATCCCTGTCGGGGGCTACACCTTC
TRBJ2-2 | TRBV20-1 | TRBD1 | few | CSARMGTGVPGELFF | TGCAGTGCTAGAATGGGGACAGGGGTTCCCGGGGAGCTGTTTTTT
TRBJ2-7 | TRBV28 | TRBD2 | many | CASFKSGSLREQYF | TGTGCCAGCTTTAAAAGCGGGAGTCTAAGGGAGCAGTACTTC
TRBJ2-7 | TRBV3-1 | TRBD2 | many | CASSQASSGEQYF | TGTGCCAGCAGCCAAGCGTCTAGCGGCGAGCAGTACTTC
TRBJ1-1 | TRBV5-1 | - | many | CASSLTEHTEAFF | TGCGCCAGCAGCTTGACGGAGCACACTGAAGCTTTCTTT
TRBJ2-7 | TRBV12-3/TRBV12-4 | TRBD1 | many | CASSLRGQGSYEQYF | TGTGCCAGCAGTTTAAGGGGACAGGGCTCCTACGAGCAGTACTTC
TRBJ2-7 | TRBV19 | - | - | CASSSMGGEMVYEQYF | TGTGCCAGTAGCAGTATGGGGGGAGAAATGGTCTACGAGCAGTACTTC
TRBJ1-1 | TRBV24-1 | - | many | CATSDNPGSEAFF | TGTGCCACCAGTGATAATCCGGGCTCTGAAGCTTTCTTT
TRBJ2-1 | TRBV20-1 | TRBD1 | many | CSAHDRVRNEQFF | TGCAGTGCCCATGACAGGGTGAGGAATGAGCAGTTCTTC
TRBJ2-2 | TRBV7-2 | - | few | CASSPLVGADTGELFF | TGTGCCAGCAGCCCACTGGTGGGGGCGGACACCGGGGAGCTGTTTTTT
TRBJ1-5 | TRBV2 | TRBD1 | many | CASGLDRGNNQPQHF | TGTGCCTCAGGACTAGACAGGGGGAACAATCAGCCCCAGCATTTT
TRBJ2-1 | TRBV7-9 | - | many | CASSLALGTNNEQFF | TGTGCCAGCAGCTTAGCGTTGGGGACAAATAATGAGCAGTTCTTC
TRBJ2-2 | TRBV7-9 | TRBD1 | many | CASSFLRQGTNTGELFF | TGTGCCAGCAGCTTTCTACGACAGGGGACGAACACCGGGGAGCTGTTTTTT
TRBJ2-1 | TRBV6-2/TRBV6-3 | TRBD2 | many | CASSRRTSGGTGEQFF | TGTGCCAGCAGCCGCCGTACTAGCGGGGGCACAGGGGAGCAGTTCTTC
TRBJ2-1 | TRBV5-1 | TRBD2 | - | CASNLGTGGVNEQFF | TGCGCCAGCAATCTGGGAACGGGAGGGGTCAATGAGCAGTTCTTC
TRBJ2-3 | TRBV27 | TRBD2 | - | CASSLQGLAGGTPSTDTQYF | TGTGCCAGCAGTTTACAGGGACTAGCGGGGGGAACCCCTAGCACAGATACGCAGTATTTT
TRBJ1-2 | TRBV29-1 | - | - | CSVEDSGRVSYTF | TGCAGCGTTGAAGACTCGGGCAGGGTGAGCTACACCTTC
TRBJ2-7 | TRBV28 | - | - | CASRKPGHNYEQYF | TGTGCCAGCAGGAAGCCGGGACACAACTACGAGCAGTACTTC
TRBJ2-2 | TRBV7-2 | TRBD2 | many | CASSIIAGGELFF | TGTGCCAGCAGCATCATAGCGGGGGGGGAGCTGTTTTTT
TRBJ2-1 | TRBV5-6 | TRBD1 | - | CASSLQIGTGLASYNEQFF | TGTGCCAGCAGCTTGCAAATCGGGACAGGGCTGGCCTCCTACAATGAGCAGTTCTTC
TRBJ1-2 | TRBV28 | - | - | CASSPGYSGYTF | TGTGCCAGCAGTCCGGGGTACTCTGGCTACACCTTC
TRBJ2-6 | TRBV5-5 | - | few | CASSLWDRPNSGANVLTF | TGTGCCAGCAGCTTGTGGGACCGCCCAAACTCTGGGGCCAACGTCCTGACTTTC
TRBJ1-1 | TRBV10-3 | TRBD1 | few | CAISGDRGQAEAFF | TGTGCCATCAGTGGGGACAGGGGGCAGGCTGAAGCTTTCTTT
TRBJ1-2 | TRBV28 | - | many | CASIGSLGGYTF | TGTGCCAGCATCGGGTCCTTGGGCGGCTACACCTTC
TRBJ2-2 | TRBV4-1 | TRBD1 | few | CASSQYSGGTGELFF | TGCGCCAGCAGCCAATACTCAGGGGGCACCGGGGAGCTGTTTTTT
TRBJ2-2 | TRBV5-1 | TRBD1 | many | CASSRDRGYGELFF | TGCGCCAGCAGCCGGGACAGGGGATACGGGGAGCTGTTTTTT
TRBJ2-3 | TRBV28 | - | many | CASSPIRGGDTQYF | TGTGCCAGCAGTCCGATTAGGGGGGGAGATACGCAGTATTTT
TRBJ1-2 | TRBV2 | - | many | CASRRGGGYTF | TGTGCCAGCAGGAGGGGGGGTGGCTACACCTTC
TRBJ2-7 | TRBV19 | TRBD2 | many | CASSRRTSGSYEQYF | TGTGCCAGTTCTCGCCGGACTAGCGGGAGCTACGAGCAGTACTTC
TRBJ2-7 | TRBV29-1 | TRBD2 | many | CSVEMVAGPYEQYF | TGCAGCGTTGAAATGGTAGCGGGGCCCTACGAGCAGTACTTC
TRBJ2-5 | TRBV27 | TRBD1 | many | CASRQGALETQYF | TGTGCCAGCAGACAGGGGGCATTGGAGACCCAGTACTTC
TRBJ2-5 | TRBV2 | TRBD2 | few | CASSSSGLAGETQYF | TGTGCCAGCAGTTCAAGTGGACTAGCGGGAGAGACCCAGTACTTC
TRBJ2-1 | TRBV28 | - | many | CASFRGYNEQFF | TGTGCCAGTTTCAGGGGATACAATGAGCAGTTCTTC
TRBJ2-1 | TRBV20-1 | TRBD2 | many | CSATRESAINEQFF | TGCAGTGCTACGCGGGAGTCCGCCATCAATGAGCAGTTCTTC